This TCR beta chain was documented in a study of T cell responses to AZD1222 COVID-19 vaccine. A note on this clone: Its antigen is currently unknown.

Sequencing used immunoSEQ multiplex PCR; TCRdb keeps in-frame clones, though not all of them. The sample lists some 160,000 clones; around 88% were seen once. The CDR3 is made up of 15 amino acids. Germline V gene sequence: CDR1 SGHTA, CDR2 FQGNSA. V lost 1 base, J lost 2 bases, and 9 bases lay in between. Findings of the study overall: Spike as a whole was targeted by vaccine-associated CD4 TCRs, dominant at 160-218 and 743-854. Unmutated variant regions are reportedly the target of nearly half of TCRs that are spike-specific.

The sequencing here drew on peripheral blood, taken 28 days after the second AZD1222 dose. The clonotype originates from an adult who received the AZD1222 COVID-19 vaccine. The rearrangement uses TRBV7-2 and TRBJ1-3; D is undetermined. Written as DNA, the CDR3 is TGTGCCAGCAGCTTAGTAGGAGTTACTGGAAACACCATATATTTT. It is translated as CASSLVGVTGNTIYF.